This paragraph covers one TCR beta chain sequence. Its antigen is still unknown. The record has no base qualities; no much larger clone is one base away. The instrument was an Illumina NovaSeq 6000. Using 5'RACE with constant-segment primers, TCRalpha and TCRbeta cDNA libraries were constructed, with sample barcodes and unique molecular identifiers added in the process. RNA was extracted from every sample with Trizol reagent. The libraries were amplified in two PCR steps, and the second step added a second sample barcode and Illumina TruSeq adapters. Sequencing of the libraries was done on an Illumina NovaSeq, producing 2 x 150 bp paired-end reads. Turning to the authors' computational methods: With migec v1.2.7, reads were demultiplexed and then collapsed into UMI-guided consensus sequences. Using mixcr v2.1.11, UMI consensuses were aligned to TRA and TRB V and J templates and then assembled into clonotypes. A clonotype was counted as expanded or contracted only when both edgeR and NoisET called the clonotype significant, with the noise models trained on biological replicates. For edgeR calls, the cutoffs were a false discovery rate-adjusted p below 0.01 and a log2 fold-change threshold of 1. PCA with hierarchical clustering of max-normalized trajectories of the 1000 most abundant clonotypes was used as exploratory dynamics analysis. Each responding clone was given a CD4 or CD8 phenotype based on the CD4+ and CD8+ repertoires, which had been sequenced separately. The public reads were quality trimmed at Q25 with fastp and then assembled into clones with MiXCR by TCRdb, keeping productive beta chains. For every CDR3 protein sequence, its rows merge into one entry that carries the most common genes and DNA. TCRdb assigned the V and J calls; the authors' analysis was not used. The sample table contains under 600,000 distinct CDR3 sequences; only one count was recorded for less than 25% of them. The top ten clonotypes cover around 7.7% of the sample.

The data are from a study of T-cell memory formation after mild COVID-19 (dated by TCRdb to 2020 to 2022). For the wider study: TCR sequence clusters from the two donors were largely donor specific. Longitudinal TCRalpha and TCRbeta repertoire sequencing tracked T-cell clones expanding and contracting after mild COVID-19 in two donors. The cohort was made up of two young adult volunteers, one female and one male, who were previously healthy. Overall results and qualifications from the work: Clones that contracted from day 15 to 85 showed balanced CD4/CD8 phenotypes, whereas a second wave of clones that expanded from day 15 to 37 leaned towards CD4+. Only a couple of mild cases were covered by the study, and larger cohorts that include severe cases with pre-infection samples were considered necessary. Contracting CD4+ clones appeared mostly in the CM and EM memory subsets, whereas CD8+ clones were enriched in EMRA. Some responding clones were detected in pre-infection memory, suggesting pre-existing cross-reactive memory T cells joined the SARS-CoV-2 response. Whether the second-wave clones peaking on day 37 were SARS-CoV-2 specific was not confirmed.

Ficoll-Paque density gradient centrifugation was used to isolate PBMCs. The trim is 8 bases for V and 1 base for J, with a gap of 20 bases between the germline ends. Taken from the germline V gene, the CDR1 and CDR2 loops are SQVTM and ANQGSEA. The CDR3 measures 15 amino acids from cysteine to phenylalanine. The entry retains the CDR3 DNA only, 45 bases that are in frame from base 1. Sequenced input: PBMCs or a T cell subset sorted from them (not recorded which). The source of this sequence is an adult woman who had mild COVID-19 (a few samples of this study predate the infection). The sample titles of this study are shuffled in the database, so cell type and time point are left out; the donor was told from shared clones. This receptor chain uses TRBV29-1 and TRBJ2-5, and perhaps TRBD1 as D gene, on 5 matching bases. Here is the DNA: TGCAGCATATCGACCAGGACGACAGTCCAAGAGACCCAGTACTTC. Translated, it reads CSISTRTTVQETQYF.